Below are 32 T cell receptor beta chains sequenced from a single sample in a study of tumor-infiltrating lymphocytes in primary liver carcinoma. A constant-region primer served to make TCR beta cDNA from about 490 ng total RNA. Three-round nested multiplex PCR performed with slightly modified ARM-PCR produced the TCR beta libraries. The study ran its first two PCR rounds for roughly 9 cycles each, using TRBV1-TRBV30 forward primers and a C-beta reverse primer. TCRdb re-called the multiplex PCR reads with MiXCR, one entry per CDR3 protein. Among approximately 100,000 distinct CDR3 sequences listed, around two thirds were seen once. Unsorted bulk tissue (roughly 19-31 mg) underwent RNA and DNA co-extraction. Sequencing input: liver tumor tissue from sampling region 2. Subset reported: tumor region T2, inferior pole. Every receptor here comes from a woman aged 60-75 years with primary liver carcinoma and hepatitis B virus infection.

As regards this clonotype: An end of the junction differs from the germline gene, which may be a read error. J is TRBJ2-1 and V is TRBV7-8; 7 positions agree with TRBD1. The CDR3 loop spans 14 amino acids. In germline, CDR1 is SGHVS, CDR2 FQNEAQ. This chain's CDR3 is CTSLRQGMHNEQFF. Written as DNA, the CDR3 is TGTACCAGTCTAAGACAGGGTATGCACAATGAGCAGTTCTTC. Variable domain in full (rest from reference TRBV7-8 and TRBJ2-1): GAGVSQSPRYKVAKRGQDVALRCDPISGHVSLFWYQQALGQGPEFLTYFQNEAQLDKSGLPSDRFFAERPEGSVSTLKIQRTQQEDSAVYLCTSLRQGMHNEQFFGPGTRLTVL.

The V and J genes are TRBV5-1 and TRBJ2-1, with 8 bases fitting TRBD2. The CDR3 loop spans 14 amino acids. J gave up 7 bases and V 3 bases, and 6 bases lay outside the gene matches. Germline lookup yields CDR1 SGHRS and CDR2 YFSETQ. CDR3 DNA sequence: TGCGCCAGCAGCTCAGGGACTAGTCAAAATGAGCAGTTCTTC. It yields the protein CASSSGTSQNEQFF.

In the case of this clonotype: The CDR3 does not end in the conserved phenylalanine or tryptophan, so this is likely a read error. The rearrangement uses TRBV29-1 and TRBJ2-5; D perhaps matches TRBD2 (5 bases). Germline values: CDR1 SQVTM, CDR2 ANQGSEA. The CDR3 consists of 11 residues. CDR3 amino acids: CSVVLGESQYL. CDR3 DNA: TGCAGCGTTGTCTTGGGAGAGAGCCAGTACTTA.

As for this clonotype: A read error is possible here, since a much larger clone lies one base away. The CDR3 region has the DNA TGTGCCAGCAGTTACGTCCAGGGGAGGCCCTACGAGCTGTACTTC. It is translated as CASSYVQGRPYELYF. This chain links TRBV6-6 with TRBJ2-7; the D gene could be TRBD1 or TRBD2 (6 bases each). The germline CDR1 and CDR2 sequences are MNHNY and SVGAGI (reference sequence). The CDR3 is 15 residues long.

In DNA form, the CDR3 reads TGTGCCAGCAGTTACTCGCCAGCCCGCTACGAGCAGTACTTC. Amino acids: CASSYSPARYEQYF. The chain employs TRBV6-5 and TRBJ2-7, with no clear D. Trimming pared 0 bases from V and 3 bases from J, leaving 9 bases between. The CDR3 runs to 14 residues. Germline values: CDR1 MNHEY, CDR2 SVGAGI.

Note on this clonotype: Compared with germline, one end of the junction differs, possibly owing to a read error. The chain has TRBV12-3 or TRBV12-4 and TRBJ2-3; 7 bases are shared with TRBD2. The CDR3 is 15 residues long. The CDR3 coding sequence is TGTACCAGCAGCTTAGCCCAAGCGGGACCGAAGACGCAGTATTTT. As protein: CTSSLAQAGPKTQYF.

There are many counts of this clonotype. V and J are TRBV5-5 and TRBJ2-5; D may be TRBD1 or TRBD2 (6 bases each). The CDR3 spans 15 residues. CDR1 is SGHKS, CDR2 YYEKEE, per germline (reference sequence). Trimming took 2 bases from V and 2 from J, leaving 13 bases between them. The CDR3: CASSFRTGAQETQYF. CDR3 DNA sequence: TGTGCCAGCAGCTTCCGTACGGGGGCTCAAGAGACCCAGTACTTC.

In this sample, this clonotype turned up many times. A much larger clone lies a single base off, so this may be a read error. As the CDR3 is not closed by the conserved phenylalanine or tryptophan, this likely results from a read error. DNA of the CDR3: TGTGCCAGCAGCTACGGGGGGTCGGACACTGAAGCTTTCTCT. As protein: CASSYGGSDTEAFS. This chain joins TRBV11-3 and TRBJ1-1; D perhaps matches TRBD1 (5 bases). Deletions cut 4 bases from V and 3 bases from J, with 12 bases between. In germline, CDR1 is SGHNT, CDR2 YENEEA. The CDR3 extends over 14 amino acids.

As to this clonotype: The junction departs from the called germline gene at one end, perhaps through a read error. The chain links TRBV28 to TRBJ2-2; D gene ambiguous. This CDR3 comprises 18 residues. Germline CDR1 MDHEN, CDR2 SYDVKM. DNA for the CDR3: TGTACCAGCAGTCTCTGGAGTGTAAATTTCCCGAACACCGGGGAGCTGTTTTTT. Translated, it gives CTSSLWSVNFPNTGELFF. Variable domain in full (rest from reference TRBV28 and TRBJ2-2): DVKVTQSSRYLVKRTGEKVFLECVQDMDHENMFWYRQDPGLGLRLIYFSYDVKMKEKGDIPEGYSVSREKKERFSLILESASTNQTSMYLCTSSLWSVNFPNTGELFFGEGSRLTVL.

The table lists this clonotype with many counts. The rearrangement links TRBV14 to TRBJ1-2; no definite D call. CDR1 SGHDN and CDR2 FVKESK come from the germline V gene. CDR3 length equals 14 residues. Trimming left V 0 bases short and J 8 bases short, with 13 bases between. The CDR3 region is CASSQDGGPQGYTF. In DNA, the CDR3 is TGTGCCAGCAGCCAAGATGGAGGGCCCCAGGGCTACACCTTC.

To note about this clonotype: A read error may explain this, as a much larger clone is one base away. V and J are TRBV7-8 and TRBJ1-4; D call uncertain. Germline values: CDR1 SGHVS, CDR2 FQNEAQ. CDR3 size: 16 residues. CDR3 in amino acids: CDSSSVGPAGNEKLFF. CDR3 bases: TGTGACAGCAGCTCCGTAGGGCCAGCCGGCAATGAAAAACTGTTTTTT.

This clonotype was seen once. The junction shows a germline mismatch at one end, possibly a read error. The chain combines TRBV6-5 with TRBJ2-2; D possibly corresponds to TRBD2 (7 bases). Germline V gives CDR1 MNHEY, CDR2 SVGAGI. The CDR3 has 15 residues. CDR3 sequence: CGSSSLRGATGELFF. CDR3 nucleotides: TGTGGCAGCAGCTCCTTACGGGGGGCTACCGGGGAGCTGTTTTTT.

This chain connects TRBV12-3 or TRBV12-4 to TRBJ1-5; D is uncertain. The V end lost 9 bases, the J end lost 7 bases, and 19 bases lay between the germline ends. This CDR3 comprises 14 residues. This CDR3 is CARRPGTVEQPQHF. CDR3 bases: TGTGCCAGGAGGCCGGGCACAGTGGAACAGCCCCAGCATTTT.

This clonotype has ten or more counts. This chain uses TRBV4-1 with TRBJ2-5; 12 bases are a match to TRBD2. The CDR3 is 15 amino acids. J was trimmed by 5 bases and V by 6 bases; bases with no gene match: 7. CDR1 MGHRA and CDR2 YSYEKL come from the germline V gene. CDR3 sequence: CASRPSGRAGETQYF. CDR3 in DNA: TGCGCCAGCAGACCTAGCGGGAGGGCCGGTGAGACCCAGTACTTC.

Concerning this clonotype itself: At one end, the junction sequence differs from germline, possibly due to a read error. This chain uses TRBV5-5 with TRBJ2-5, with 10 bases aligning to TRBD1. The CDR3 extends over 15 amino acids. Per the germline V gene, CDR1 is SGHKS and CDR2 is YYEKEE (reference sequence). CDR3 in amino acids: CASSLGTGVGGTQYF. The CDR3 region has the DNA TGTGCCAGCAGCTTAGGGACAGGGGTAGGAGGGACCCAATACTTC.

The sample holds one count of this clonotype. Because it lacks the conserved phenylalanine or tryptophan at the end, this CDR3 is likely a read error. This chain joins TRBV4-2 and TRBJ2-3, with 7 bases lining up with TRBD2. From germline, CDR1 is LGHNA and CDR2 YNFKEQ. V lost 2 bases to trimming and J lost 1 base; unmatched junction nucleotides: 6. This CDR3 is built from 16 residues. For the CDR3, the DNA is TGTGCCAGCAGCCAAATGGAGGGAGGGCGCACAGATACGCAGTATTAT. Its translation: CASSQMEGGRTDTQYY.

This clonotype was observed at least ten times. The chain is built from TRBV6-5 and TRBJ2-1; tentatively, D is TRBD1 or TRBD2 (5 bases each). Germline lookup yields CDR1 MNHEY and CDR2 SVGAGI. The V end was cut by 5 bases, the J end by 7 bases, with 27 bases between. The CDR3 is made up of 18 amino acids. The CDR3 DNA reads as TGTGCCAGCAGTGCCCAGAAGGGTTCGGGACGGAGCATAAATGAGCAGTTCTTC. This sequence encodes CASSAQKGSGRSINEQFF.

In regard to this clonotype: Without the conserved terminal phenylalanine or tryptophan, this CDR3 likely stems from a read error. The chain combines TRBV11-3 with TRBJ2-7; D possibly corresponds to TRBD1 (6 bases). The CDR3 is 18 amino acids. CDR1 is SGHNT and CDR2 is YENEEA in the germline V gene. Written as DNA, the CDR3 is TGTGCCATCAGCTTAGATCTGTTAGGGACACCGGGGACCTACGAGCAGTACTAC. Translated, it gives CAISLDLLGTPGTYEQYY.

There are many counts of this clonotype. The rearrangement uses TRBV12-3 or TRBV12-4 and TRBJ2-7; a weak D match, TRBD2 (6 bases). The CDR3 length is 12 residues. Trimming stripped 5 bases from V and 6 bases from J, with 11 bases between. This CDR3 reads CASSRLEGEQYF. DNA of the CDR3: TGTGCCAGCAGTCGACTGGAGGGCGAGCAGTACTTC.

Concerning this clonotype itself: The germline gene is not matched at one end of the junction; a read error may be the cause. The chain combines TRBV6-6 with TRBJ2-7; no clear D. Looked up from germline, CDR1 is MNHNY and CDR2 is SVGAGI (reference sequence). The CDR3 spans 12 residues. In DNA form, the CDR3 reads TGTGCCTCAGAGGAGAGCTCCTACAAGCAGTACTTC. It translates to CASEESSYKQYF.

There are a few counts of this clonotype. A much bigger clone sits one base away, suggesting this may be a read error. The V and J genes are TRBV28 and TRBJ2-4, with D possibly TRBD1 on 6 matching bases. The germline V gene encodes CDR1 MDHEN and CDR2 SYDVKM. The length of the CDR3 is 14 residues. CDR3 DNA: TGTACCAGCAGTTTAAGGGGGGCCAAAAACATTCAGTACTTC. As protein: CTSSLRGAKNIQYF. Full variable domain (missing parts from reference TRBV28 and TRBJ2-4): DVKVTQSSRYLVKRTGEKVFLECVQDMDHENMFWYRQDPGLGLRLIYFSYDVKMKEKGDIPEGYSVSREKKERFSLILESASTNQTSMYLCTSSLRGAKNIQYFGAGTRLSVL.

Worth noting for this clonotype: A read error may explain this, as a much larger clone is one base away. V gene TRBV28 combines with J gene TRBJ2-2; 10 positions match TRBD1. Germline V gene data show CDR1 as MDHEN and CDR2 as SYDVKM. The CDR3 consists of 18 residues. The trim removed 5 bases at V and 9 bases at J, leaving 18 bases unmatched. As DNA, the CDR3 is TGTGCCAGCAGTCCCGTGGCCCGGGACAGGGGCGGGACCAGGGAGCTGTTTTTT. It specifies CASSPVARDRGGTRELFF.

In regard to this clonotype: The CDR3 carries no conserved terminal phenylalanine or tryptophan, so it likely arises from a read error. CDR3 sequence (DNA): TGCGCCAGCGTTCCAAAGTCCGGCCTACTAGTCTCCTCCTCCTACGAGCAGTACCTC. Translated: CASVPKSGLLVSSSYEQYL. This chain links TRBV5-1 with TRBJ2-7; perhaps TRBD2 as D (5 bases). The CDR3 extends over 19 amino acids. Trimming stripped 7 bases from V and 0 bases from J, with 29 bases between. Germline CDR1 is SGHRS and CDR2 is YFSETQ.

The chain has TRBV7-6 and TRBJ1-5; D gene ambiguous. CDR3 size: 13 residues. Per the germline V gene, CDR1 is SGHVS and CDR2 is FNYEAQ. Trimming cost V 3 bases and J 0 bases, with 3 bases left between them. CDR3 nucleotide sequence: TGTGCCAGCAGCTTTAATAGCAATCAGCCCCAGCATTTT. Residues: CASSFNSNQPQHF. The full variable domain, with the rest looked up from reference TRBV7-6 and TRBJ1-5, is GAGVSQSPRYKVTKRGQDVALRCDPISGHVSLYWYRQALGQGPEFLTYFNYEAQQDKSGLPNDRFSAERPEGSISTLTIQRTEQRDSAMYRCASSFNSNQPQHFGDGTRLSIL.

This sequence joins TRBV19 and TRBJ1-1; D is undetermined. CDR3 length equals 15 residues. The germline V gene encodes CDR1 LNHDA and CDR2 SQIVND (reference sequence). Trimming cost V 3 bases and J 1 base, with 12 bases left between them. As DNA, the CDR3 is TGTGCCAGTAGTATCGGGAGCGGGAGGAACACTGAAGCTTTCTTT. This gives the protein CASSIGSGRNTEAFF.

As concerns this clonotype: A much larger clone sits a single nucleotide away, making a read error possible. V usage is TRBV28 and J usage is TRBJ1-2; D not resolved. Per germline, CDR1 MDHEN and CDR2 SYDVKM. The CDR3 sequence is 14 residues long. Trimming left V 7 bases short and J 0 bases short, with 12 bases between. The CDR3 sequence: CASNFVGPNYGYTF. CDR3 nucleotides: TGTGCCAGCAATTTTGTAGGGCCTAACTATGGCTACACCTTC.

This clonotype was counted only a few times. A clone one base away is much larger, so this may be a read error. CDR3 region: CASSRQETQYF. The CDR3 nucleotides are TGCGCCAGCAGTCGCCAAGAGACCCAGTACTTC. The chain is built from TRBV10-2 and TRBJ2-5, with D hard to call. The CDR3 extends over 11 amino acids. The V end was cut by 5 bases, the J end by 1 base, with 2 bases between. The germline V gene encodes CDR1 WSHSY and CDR2 SAAADI.

About this clonotype itself: Mismatch with germline at one junction end may stem from a read error. This rearrangement joins TRBV11-3 to TRBJ1-1; weak D call: TRBD1 (6 bases). The CDR3 length is 16 residues. The germline V gene encodes CDR1 SGHNT and CDR2 YENEEA. The CDR3 loop reads CASSLVGEYRDTEASF. CDR3 coding DNA: TGTGCCAGCAGCTTAGTAGGGGAATACCGGGACACTGAAGCTTCCTTT.

The chain employs TRBV11-2 and TRBJ2-5; D tentatively reads TRBD1 or TRBD2 (5 bases each). CDR3 length: 13 amino acids. Germline-derived CDR1 and CDR2 are SGHAT and FQNNGV. V lost 0 bases and J lost 4, with 6 bases in between. In nucleotides, the CDR3 is TGTGCCAGCAGCTTAGAGGGGGTAGAGACCCAGTACTTC. It yields the protein CASSLEGVETQYF.

This chain connects TRBV28 to TRBJ2-7; 8 bases map to TRBD1. This CDR3 contains 17 residues. J was trimmed by 5 bases and V by 6 bases; bases with no gene match: 18. Germline V CDR1 and CDR2: MDHEN, SYDVKM. This CDR3 is CASRTGAQPFFSHEQYF. CDR3 coding DNA: TGTGCCAGCAGGACAGGGGCCCAGCCCTTTTTTTCCCACGAGCAGTACTTC.

This clonotype was seen ten or more times. The chain is built from TRBV6-4 and TRBJ2-2; D perhaps matches TRBD1 (6 bases). The CDR3 contains 15 residues. V lost 5 bases to trimming and J lost 0 bases, with 10 bases between them. Germline V gene data show CDR1 as MRHNA and CDR2 as SNTAGT. In DNA, the CDR3 is TGTGCCAGCAGTCCAGGGACATCGAACACCGGGGAGCTGTTTTTT. It encodes CASSPGTSNTGELFF.

Comments on this clonotype: A read error may explain this, as a much larger clone is one base away. This chain links TRBV5-1 with TRBJ2-5, with D hard to call. Germline CDR1 is SGHRS and CDR2 is YFSETQ. The CDR3 has 12 amino acids. CDR3 DNA sequence: TGCGCCAGCAGCCTCGCGGAAGAGACCCAGCACTTC. This translates into CASSLAEETQHF.